Below are 9 T cell receptor beta chains sequenced from a single sample in a study of spatial heterogeneity in lung cancer. Time point given: sample taken at primary tumor resection. Frozen PBMC, nontumor lung or tumor provided whole RNA, which was sequenced unsorted. TCRdb used MiXCR to reprocess the 5' RACE reads, holding one entry per CDR3 protein. The sample carries more than 65,000 distinct CDR3 sequences, around 12% recorded once. This specimen consisted of PBMCs, obtained at surgery. The receptors derive from a male donor with early-stage non-small cell lung cancer.

This clonotype was found a few times. The chain links TRBV27 to TRBJ1-1; D not resolved. From germline, CDR1 is MNHEY and CDR2 SMNVEV (reference sequence). The CDR3 contains 15 residues. The V end lost 2 bases, the J end lost 4 bases, and 14 bases lay between the germline ends. CDR3 bases: TGTGCCAGCAGTTTAGGGTCCCACACCCCCACTGAAGCTTTCTTT. Translated: CASSLGSHTPTEAFF.

This clonotype was detected only a few times. The J gene is TRBJ2-3, the V gene TRBV5-1, with 7 bases fitting TRBD2. The CDR3 totals 14 residues. From germline, CDR1 is SGHRS and CDR2 YFSETQ. Trimming cost V 7 bases and J 1 base; bases outside gene matches: 6. CDR3 loop: CASREGGGTDTQYF. CDR3 nucleotides: TGCGCCAGCCGCGAGGGAGGGGGCACAGATACGCAGTATTTT. Together with reference TRBV5-1 and TRBJ2-3, the CDR3 gives the full variable domain: KAGVTQTPRYLIKTRGQQVTLSCSPISGHRSVSWYQQTPGQGLQFLFEYFSETQRNKGNFPGRFSGRQFSNSRSEMNVSTLELGDSALYLCASREGGGTDTQYFGPGTRLTVL.

The chain recombines TRBV7-9 with TRBJ2-2; a possible D gene is TRBD2 (5 bases). Germline V CDR1 and CDR2: SEHNR, FQNEAQ (reference sequence). The CDR3 contains 15 residues. Trimming shortened V by 0 bases and J by 3 bases, and 8 bases separated the two germline ends. The CDR3 loop reads CASSLALADTGELFF. The CDR3 DNA reads as TGTGCCAGCAGCTTAGCTCTAGCAGACACCGGGGAGCTGTTTTTT.

This clonotype has a count of ten or more. J is TRBJ2-7 and V is TRBV14; a weak D match, TRBD1 (6 bases). CDR3 length: 13 amino acids. Germline assignment: CDR1 SGHDN and CDR2 FVKESK. Deletions cut 5 bases from V and 5 bases from J, with 13 bases between. This CDR3 is CASSFTGYHEQYF. CDR3 nucleotides: TGTGCCAGCAGCTTCACAGGGTACCACGAGCAGTACTTC.

The rearrangement joins TRBV14 to TRBJ1-3; D not certain. The germline V gene encodes CDR1 SGHDN and CDR2 FVKESK. This CDR3 has 15 amino acids. Trimming pared 4 bases from V and 1 base from J, leaving 11 bases between. The DNA for the CDR3 is TGTGCCAGCAGCCTGAGAGCCGGGTCTGGAAACACCATATATTTT. It yields the protein CASSLRAGSGNTIYF.

The genes are TRBV7-9 and TRBJ1-1, with a possible D match to TRBD1 (6 bases). V was shortened by 4 bases and J by 6 bases, with 9 bases between the two germline ends. The germline CDR1 and CDR2 sequences are SEHNR and FQNEAQ (reference sequence). The CDR3 loop spans 12 amino acids. Here the CDR3 DNA reads TGTGCCAGCAGCTACAGGGACCCTGAAGCTTTCTTT. Its translation: CASSYRDPEAFF.

The CDR3 bases are TGCAGTGCTAGAGGGACTAGCGGGGATTGGGAGCAGTACTTC. It codes for CSARGTSGDWEQYF. The chain uses TRBV20-1 and TRBJ2-7; TRBD2 matches 12 bases. The CDR3 has 14 residues. The germline gives CDR1 DFQATT, CDR2 SNEGSKA (reference sequence). The J segment lost 7 bases and the V segment lost 1 base, leaving 5 bases of the junction unmatched.

The CDR3 sequence is CASSPRPGPDTQYF. The CDR3 DNA is TGTGCCAGCAGCCCTAGGCCAGGCCCAGATACGCAGTATTTT. The chain joins TRBV3-1 to TRBJ2-3; no clear D gene. The CDR3 totals 14 residues. Germline V gives CDR1 LGHDT, CDR2 YNNKEL (reference sequence). The V end lost 4 bases, the J end lost 4 bases, and 12 bases lay between the germline ends.

V gene TRBV7-9 combines with J gene TRBJ2-7; D call uncertain. The CDR3 consists of 14 residues. In germline, CDR1 is SEHNR, CDR2 FQNEAQ (reference sequence). Trimming shortened V by 5 bases and J by 1 base, and 12 bases separated the two germline ends. The DNA for the CDR3 is TGTGCCAGCAGCCCGAGGACGACATCCTACGAGCAGTACTTC. Translated: CASSPRTTSYEQYF.